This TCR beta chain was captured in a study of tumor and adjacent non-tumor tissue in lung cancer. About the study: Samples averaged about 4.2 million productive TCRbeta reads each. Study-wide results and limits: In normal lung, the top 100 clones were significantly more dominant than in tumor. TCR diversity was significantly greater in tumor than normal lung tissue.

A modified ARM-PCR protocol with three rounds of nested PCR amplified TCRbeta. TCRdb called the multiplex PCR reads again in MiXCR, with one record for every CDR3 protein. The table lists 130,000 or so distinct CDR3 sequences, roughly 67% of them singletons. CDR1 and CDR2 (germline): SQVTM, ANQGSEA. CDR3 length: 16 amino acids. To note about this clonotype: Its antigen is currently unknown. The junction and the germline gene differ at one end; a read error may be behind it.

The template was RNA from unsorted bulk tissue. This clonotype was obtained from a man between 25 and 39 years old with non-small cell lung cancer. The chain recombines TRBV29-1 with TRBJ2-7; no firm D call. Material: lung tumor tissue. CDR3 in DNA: TGCAGCGTTGGTTCCCTCAGAGGCCTTCTGTCCTACGAGCGGTACTTC. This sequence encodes CSVGSLRGLLSYERYF.